Here is one T cell receptor (beta chain) with its context. As yet, its antigen is unknown. Germline loops: CDR1 ENHRY, CDR2 SYGVKD. CDR3 length equals 14 residues. Trimming stripped 5 bases from V and 1 base from J, with 12 bases between. The data are from a study of T cell responses to AZD1222 COVID-19 vaccine. Study observations and caveats: Researchers took repertoire samples only after the peak T cell response had come. Nearly half of the spike-specific TCRs reportedly recognize variant regions that carry no mutations.

Generated by immunoSEQ multiplex PCR, the TCRdb table keeps only in-frame clones and is missing some. The sample includes 150,000 to 180,000 clones, 85% to 90% of them seen just once. This clonotype originated in an adult who received the AZD1222 COVID-19 vaccine. The sequencing used peripheral blood, collected 28 days after the second AZD1222 dose. This chain joins TRBV10-3 and TRBJ2-7, with D maybe TRBD2 (6 bases). CDR3 nucleotides: TGTGCCATCAGTAAGGGACTCGGATCCTACGAGCAGTACTTC. It is translated as CAISKGLGSYEQYF.